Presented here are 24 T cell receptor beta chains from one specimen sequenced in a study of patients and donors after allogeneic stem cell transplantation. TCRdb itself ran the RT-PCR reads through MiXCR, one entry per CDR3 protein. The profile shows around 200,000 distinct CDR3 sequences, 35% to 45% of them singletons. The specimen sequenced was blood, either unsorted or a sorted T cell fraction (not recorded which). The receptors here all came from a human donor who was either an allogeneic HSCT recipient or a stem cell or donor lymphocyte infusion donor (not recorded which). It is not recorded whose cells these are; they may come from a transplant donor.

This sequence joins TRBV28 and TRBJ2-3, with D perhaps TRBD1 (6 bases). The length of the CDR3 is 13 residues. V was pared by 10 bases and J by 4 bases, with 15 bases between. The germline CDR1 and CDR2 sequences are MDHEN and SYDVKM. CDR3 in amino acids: CAIPWGRADTQYF. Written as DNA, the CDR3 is TGTGCCATCCCCTGGGGGCGCGCAGATACGCAGTATTTT.

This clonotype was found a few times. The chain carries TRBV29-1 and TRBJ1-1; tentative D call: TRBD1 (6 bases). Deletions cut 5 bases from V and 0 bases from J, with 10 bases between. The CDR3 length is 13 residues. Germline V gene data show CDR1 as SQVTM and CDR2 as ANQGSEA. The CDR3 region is CSVYRALNTEAFF. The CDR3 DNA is TGCAGCGTTTACAGGGCTCTGAACACTGAAGCTTTCTTT.

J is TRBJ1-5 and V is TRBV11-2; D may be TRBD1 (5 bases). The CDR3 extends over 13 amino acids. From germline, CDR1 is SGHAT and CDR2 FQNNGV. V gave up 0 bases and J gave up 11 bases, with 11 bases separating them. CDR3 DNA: TGTGCCAGCAGCTTAGAGCCCAGGGTATCCCAGCATTTT. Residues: CASSLEPRVSQHF.

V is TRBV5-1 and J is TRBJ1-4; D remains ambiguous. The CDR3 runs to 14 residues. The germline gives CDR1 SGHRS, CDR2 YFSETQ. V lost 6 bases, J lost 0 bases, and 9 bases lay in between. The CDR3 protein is CASKRAPTNEKLFF. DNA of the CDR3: TGCGCCAGCAAGCGGGCCCCAACTAATGAAAAACTGTTTTTT. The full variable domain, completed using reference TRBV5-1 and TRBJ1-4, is KAGVTQTPRYLIKTRGQQVTLSCSPISGHRSVSWYQQTPGQGLQFLFEYFSETQRNKGNFPGRFSGRQFSNSRSEMNVSTLELGDSALYLCASKRAPTNEKLFFGSGTQLSVL.

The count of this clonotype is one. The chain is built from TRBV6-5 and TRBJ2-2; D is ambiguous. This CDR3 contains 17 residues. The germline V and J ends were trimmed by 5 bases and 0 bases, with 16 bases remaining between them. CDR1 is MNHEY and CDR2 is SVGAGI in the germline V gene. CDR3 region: CASSRTHGIANTGELFF. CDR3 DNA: TGTGCCAGCAGTCGAACCCATGGCATCGCGAACACCGGGGAGCTGTTTTTT.

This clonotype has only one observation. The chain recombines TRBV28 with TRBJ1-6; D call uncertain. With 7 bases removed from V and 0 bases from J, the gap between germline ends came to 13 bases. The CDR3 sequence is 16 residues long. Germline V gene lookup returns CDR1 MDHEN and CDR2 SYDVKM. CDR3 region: CASKSSEGSYNSPLHF. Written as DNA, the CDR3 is TGTGCCAGCAAGTCATCGGAGGGCTCCTATAATTCACCCCTCCACTTT.

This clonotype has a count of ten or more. For the CDR3, the DNA is TGTGCCAGCAGGGGTCGTAGGGGGGATGACTATGGCTACACCTTC. Its translation: CASRGRRGDDYGYTF. The chain employs TRBV7-9 and TRBJ1-2, with a possible D match to TRBD1 (6 bases). V shed 6 bases and J shed 3 bases, with 17 bases lying between them. The germline CDR1 and CDR2 sequences are SEHNR and FQNEAQ (reference sequence). The CDR3 loop spans 15 amino acids.

Written as DNA, the CDR3 is TGTGCCAGCAGCCCAAGAGGGTACGGCCCTCGCTCTGGGGCCAACGTCCTGACTTTC. As protein: CASSPRGYGPRSGANVLTF. This chain connects TRBV9 to TRBJ2-6, with TRBD2 as a possible D gene (5 bases). Trimming took off 4 bases at V and 0 bases at J, with 20 bases between the two ends. The CDR3 is 19 residues long. Germline V lookup: CDR1 SGDLS, CDR2 YYNGEE.

In DNA form, the CDR3 reads TGCAGTGCTAGACGGACAGGGGAGGCCTACGAGCAGTACTTC. It encodes CSARRTGEAYEQYF. The chain is built from TRBV20-1 and TRBJ2-7; TRBD1 matches 9 bases. There are 14 residues in the CDR3. V shed 2 bases and J 2 bases; nucleotides not matched to a gene: 4. The V gene's germline CDR1 is DFQATT and CDR2 SNEGSKA (reference sequence).

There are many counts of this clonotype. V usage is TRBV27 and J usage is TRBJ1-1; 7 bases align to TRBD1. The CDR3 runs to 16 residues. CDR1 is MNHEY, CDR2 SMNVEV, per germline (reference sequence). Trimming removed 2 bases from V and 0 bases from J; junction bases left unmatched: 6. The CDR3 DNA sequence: TGTGCCAGCAGTTTACGGACAGGAGGGATGAACACTGAAGCTTTCTTT. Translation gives CASSLRTGGMNTEAFF.

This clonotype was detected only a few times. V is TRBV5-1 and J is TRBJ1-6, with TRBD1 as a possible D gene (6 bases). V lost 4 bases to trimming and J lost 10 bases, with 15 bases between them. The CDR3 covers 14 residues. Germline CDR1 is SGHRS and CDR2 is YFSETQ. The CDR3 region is CASSPEGVGSPLHF. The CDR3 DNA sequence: TGCGCCAGCAGCCCGGAGGGGGTCGGGTCACCCCTCCACTTT.

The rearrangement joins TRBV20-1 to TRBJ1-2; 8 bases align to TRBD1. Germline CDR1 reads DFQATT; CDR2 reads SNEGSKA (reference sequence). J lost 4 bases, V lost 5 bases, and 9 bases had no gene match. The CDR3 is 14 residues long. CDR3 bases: TGCAGTGCTGACGGACAGGGCCTCATCTATGGCTACACCTTC. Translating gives CSADGQGLIYGYTF.

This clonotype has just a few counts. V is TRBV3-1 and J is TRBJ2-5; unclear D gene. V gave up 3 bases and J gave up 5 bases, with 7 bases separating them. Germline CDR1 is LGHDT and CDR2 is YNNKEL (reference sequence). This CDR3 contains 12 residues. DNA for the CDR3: TGTGCCAGCAGCCAGGGTGGGGAGACCCAGTACTTC. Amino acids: CASSQGGETQYF.

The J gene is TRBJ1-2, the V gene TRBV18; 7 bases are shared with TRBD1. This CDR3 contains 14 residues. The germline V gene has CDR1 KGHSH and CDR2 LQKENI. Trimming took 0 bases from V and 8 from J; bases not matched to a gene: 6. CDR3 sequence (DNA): TGTGCCAGCTCACCACCGTACAGGGGCAAAGGCTACACCTTC. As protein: CASSPPYRGKGYTF.

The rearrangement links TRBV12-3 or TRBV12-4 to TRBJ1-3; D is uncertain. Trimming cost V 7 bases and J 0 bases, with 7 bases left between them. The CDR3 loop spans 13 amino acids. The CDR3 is CASKESSGNTIYF. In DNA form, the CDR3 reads TGTGCCAGCAAGGAGAGCTCTGGAAACACCATATATTTT.

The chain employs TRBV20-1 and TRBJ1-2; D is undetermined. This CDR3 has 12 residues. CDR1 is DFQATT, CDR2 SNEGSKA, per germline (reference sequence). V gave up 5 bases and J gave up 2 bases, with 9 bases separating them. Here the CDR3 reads CSAAPGNYGYTF. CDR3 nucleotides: TGCAGTGCTGCCCCGGGGAACTATGGCTACACCTTC.

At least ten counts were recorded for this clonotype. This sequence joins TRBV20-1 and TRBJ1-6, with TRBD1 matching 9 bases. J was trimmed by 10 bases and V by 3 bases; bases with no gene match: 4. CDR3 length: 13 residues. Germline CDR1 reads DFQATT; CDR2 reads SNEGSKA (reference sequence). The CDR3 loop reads CSARGQGQSPLHF. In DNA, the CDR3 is TGCAGTGCTAGGGGACAGGGTCAGTCACCCCTCCACTTT.

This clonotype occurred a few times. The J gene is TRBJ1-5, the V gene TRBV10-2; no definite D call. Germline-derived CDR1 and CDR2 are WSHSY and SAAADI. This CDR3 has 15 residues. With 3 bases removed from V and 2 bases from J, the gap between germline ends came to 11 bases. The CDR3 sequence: CASSDRLVGNQPQHF. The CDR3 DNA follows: TGCGCCAGCAGTGATCGGCTTGTGGGCAATCAGCCCCAGCATTTT.

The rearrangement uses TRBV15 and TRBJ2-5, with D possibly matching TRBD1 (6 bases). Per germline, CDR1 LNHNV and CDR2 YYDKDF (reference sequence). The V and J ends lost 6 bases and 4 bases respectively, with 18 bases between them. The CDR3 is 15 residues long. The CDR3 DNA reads TGTGCCACCAGTTATGACGGCAGGGGTCGAGAGACCCAGTACTTC. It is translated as CATSYDGRGRETQYF. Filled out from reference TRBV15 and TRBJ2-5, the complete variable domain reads DAMVIQNPRYQVTQFGKPVTLSCSQTLNHNVMYWYQQKSSQAPKLLFHYYDKDFNNEADTPDNFQSRRPNTSFCFLDIRSPGLGDTAMYLCATSYDGRGRETQYFGPGTRLLVL.

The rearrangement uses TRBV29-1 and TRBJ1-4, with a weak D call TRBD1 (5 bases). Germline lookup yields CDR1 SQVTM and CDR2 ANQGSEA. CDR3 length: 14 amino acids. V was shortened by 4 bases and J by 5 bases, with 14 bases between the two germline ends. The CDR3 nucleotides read TGCAGCGTTGCCTTAGACAGCGGAAATGAAAAACTGTTTTTT. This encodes CSVALDSGNEKLFF.

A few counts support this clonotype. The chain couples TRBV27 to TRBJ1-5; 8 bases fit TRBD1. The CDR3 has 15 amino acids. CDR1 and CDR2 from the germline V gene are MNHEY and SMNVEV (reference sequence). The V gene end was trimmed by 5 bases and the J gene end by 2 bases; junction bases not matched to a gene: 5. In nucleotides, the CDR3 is TGTGCCAGCAGTCTTGACAGGGGCGGCAATCAGCCCCAGCATTTT. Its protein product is CASSLDRGGNQPQHF.

The CDR3 loop is CATSDSPGQGPSNQPQHF. The CDR3 bases are TGTGCCACCAGTGATTCGCCGGGACAGGGACCGAGCAATCAGCCCCAGCATTTT. The chain has TRBV24-1 and TRBJ1-5, with 9 bases identical to TRBD1. This CDR3 comprises 18 residues. V dropped 2 bases and J dropped 1; count of bases not matched to a gene: 8. The germline V gene encodes CDR1 KGHDR and CDR2 SFDVKD.

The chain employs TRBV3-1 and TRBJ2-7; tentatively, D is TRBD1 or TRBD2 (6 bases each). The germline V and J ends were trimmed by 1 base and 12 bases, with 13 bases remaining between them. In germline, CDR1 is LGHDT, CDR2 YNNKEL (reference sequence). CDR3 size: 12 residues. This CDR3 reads CASSQAGGGSYF. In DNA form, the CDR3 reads TGTGCCAGCAGCCAAGCCGGGGGCGGATCGTACTTC.

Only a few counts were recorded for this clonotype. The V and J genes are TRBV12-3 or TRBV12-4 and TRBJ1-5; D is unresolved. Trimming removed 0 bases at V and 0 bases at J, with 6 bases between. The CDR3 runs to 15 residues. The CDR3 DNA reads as TGTGCCAGCAGTTTAGCCCAGTATAGCAATCAGCCCCAGCATTTT. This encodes CASSLAQYSNQPQHF.